Sequencing of this TCR beta chain was carried out in a study of OX40 agonist ivuxolimab in advanced cancers. This CDR3 has 14 residues. The V gene lost 6 bases and the J gene lost 3 bases, with 12 bases spanning the gap. Per the germline V gene, CDR1 is MDHEN and CDR2 is SYDVKM. A note on this clone: Its antigen is not identified.

Autoimmune disease history or systemic immunosuppression disqualified patients. Produced via immunoSEQ multiplex PCR; TCRdb's table is partial and in-frame only. The data hold some 39,000 clones, with 85% to 90% observed a single time. Overall study findings and caveats: Clonal expansion was seen in CD4+ and CD8+ blood T cells by week 6 at 0.1 to 3.0 mg/kg. Antigen specificity of clonally expanded peripheral T cells was not established. On average, a greater number of expanded clones characterised CD8+ T cells relative to CD4+.

The specimen comprised CD4+ or CD8+ T cells sorted from blood, sampled in a trial of the OX40 agonist ivuxolimab. The TCR was taken from an adult with an advanced solid tumor such as melanoma, head and neck, liver or kidney cancer. This chain joins TRBV28 and TRBJ1-5; perhaps TRBD1 as D (6 bases). The CDR3 bases are TGTGCCAGCAGAGGGGGGGGGATCAATCAGCCCCAGCATTTT. Translating gives CASRGGGINQPQHF.